The rows below give T cell receptor beta chains drawn from one sample of a study of vaccination effects on CD4 cells after COVID-19. This table comes from immunoSEQ multiplex PCR, and its TCRdb copy is limited to in-frame clones, with some not included. The sample shows some 26,000 clones, roughly 73% of them seen only once. Their antigens are not known. The material was CD4+ T cells from PBMCs cultured without peptide, obtained before COVID-19 vaccination. The receptors derive from a human donor who received a COVID-19 vaccine. The CDR3 runs from the conserved cysteine through the conserved F or W. Fields, in order: D gene, J gene, V gene, clone size, CDR3 DNA, CDR3 protein. The D gene is left open where the match is weak. Part of the rows lack a size; the others show once, few, many or a class for expanded clones.

>TRBD1|TRBJ2-7|TRBV7-2|-
TGTGCCAGCGCCCGACAGGGTTTGGGGTACGAGCAGTACTTC
CASARQGLGYEQYF
>-|TRBJ1-5|TRBV9|medium-sized
TGTGCCAGCAGCGTAGACGGCTCCAATCAGCCCCAGCATTTT
CASSVDGSNQPQHF
>-|TRBJ1-3|TRBV2|few
TGTGCCAGCAGTGGAGTTGCTGGAAACACCATATATTTT
CASSGVAGNTIYF
>TRBD1|TRBJ1-2|TRBV11-3|-
TGTGCCAGCAGCTCCTACCGGGACAGGGATTTTGATGGCTACACCTTC
CASSSYRDRDFDGYTF
>-|TRBJ1-6|TRBV20-1|-
TGCAGTGCTAGTGGCGGGCATAATTCACCCCTCCACTTT
CSASGGHNSPLHF
>TRBD2|TRBJ2-7|TRBV5-5|few
TGTGCCAGCAGCTTCGGGGGGTCGGGTACCTACGAGCAGTACTTC
CASSFGGSGTYEQYF
>-|TRBJ2-3|TRBV4-1|once
TGCGCCAGCAGCCAAGCTGAAGGGCGGCGCACAGATACGCAGTATTTT
CASSQAEGRRTDTQYF
>-|TRBJ2-7|TRBV7-9|-
TGTGCCAGCAGCTTAAGCGGATACGAGCAGTACTTC
CASSLSGYEQYF
>TRBD1|TRBJ1-1|TRBV19|-
TGTGCCAGTAGTACTCCGACAGGGCGTCGGAACACTGAAGCTTTCTTT
CASSTPTGRRNTEAFF
>-|TRBJ1-2|TRBV6-5|few
TGTGCCAGCAGTTACCTCCCAGCAGGGTCTGGCTACACCTTC
CASSYLPAGSGYTF
>TRBD1|TRBJ2-2|TRBV10-3|few
TGTGCCATCCCCTCCGGGGGTTCGGGACAGGGGGCTATCGGGGAGCTGTTTTTT
CAIPSGGSGQGAIGELFF
>-|TRBJ2-5|TRBV5-1|-
TGCGCCAGCAGCAGCCCGGTGTATCAAGAGACCCAGTACTTC
CASSSPVYQETQYF
>-|TRBJ1-6|TRBV6-5|few
TGTGCCAGCAGTTACGGGGGGTTGGATTCACCCCTCCACTTT
CASSYGGLDSPLHF
>-|TRBJ2-2|TRBV9|medium-sized
TGTGCCAGCAGCGTAGGGTCCGTTAACACCGGGGAGCTGTTTTTT
CASSVGSVNTGELFF
>TRBD1|TRBJ1-6|TRBV15|-
TGTGCCACCAGCAGGGACCCGGGACAGGGACTAAATTCACCCCTCCACTTT
CATSRDPGQGLNSPLHF
>TRBD1|TRBJ1-1|TRBV4-1|-
TGCGCCAGCAGCCAACCAGGACAGGGGGCTGAAGCTTTCTTT
CASSQPGQGAEAFF
>-|TRBJ2-2|TRBV14|-
TGTGCCAGCAGCCCCGGAGGGGGCAGTGGAAGTTGGAACACCGGGGAGCTGTTTTTT
CASSPGGGSGSWNTGELFF
>-|TRBJ1-5|TRBV11-2|-
TGTGCCAGCAGCCTGGGACAAAATCAGCCCCAGCATTTT
CASSLGQNQPQHF
>-|TRBJ2-3|TRBV4-2|-
TGTGCCAGCAGCAGCCGGGCGAAAGGGGCAGATACGCAGTATTTT
CASSSRAKGADTQYF
>-|TRBJ1-1|TRBV4-2|-
TGTGCCAGCAGCCAAGTCATGGGGGTCGGGACTGAAGCTTTCTTT
CASSQVMGVGTEAFF
>TRBD1|TRBJ2-2|TRBV6-5|-
TGTGCCAGCAGTTCTCGGACAGGATCCGGGGAGCTGTTTTTT
CASSSRTGSGELFF
>-|TRBJ1-1|TRBV18|few
TGTGCCAGCTCACCCTGGCGTACACAGGCGAACACTGAAGCTTTCTTT
CASSPWRTQANTEAFF
>-|TRBJ1-1|TRBV27|-
TGTGCCAGCAGTTTGACAGACTGGAACACTGAAGCTTTCTTT
CASSLTDWNTEAFF
>TRBD1|TRBJ2-2|TRBV5-1|once
TGCGCCAGCAGCTTGGACGCGGACAGGGGCACCGGGGAGCTGTTTTTT
CASSLDADRGTGELFF
>-|TRBJ1-1|TRBV20-1|-
TGCAGTGCTAGTTGGGGGGTCACTGAAGCTTTCTTT
CSASWGVTEAFF
>-|TRBJ2-3|TRBV18|-
TGTGCCAGCTCACCACTAGGGACGGGGAGTCCAGATACGCAGTATTTT
CASSPLGTGSPDTQYF
>-|TRBJ1-1|TRBV27|-
TGTGCCGCCGGACGGGAGAACACTGAAGCTTTCTTT
CAAGRENTEAFF
>TRBD1|TRBJ1-3|TRBV28|-
TGTGCCAGCAGTAAATTAGGACAGGGGGCTGGAAACACCATATATTTT
CASSKLGQGAGNTIYF
>-|TRBJ1-2|TRBV28|-
TGTGCCAGCAGTTCCTTAAGGGTCACGGTCTATGGCTACACCTTC
CASSSLRVTVYGYTF
>-|TRBJ2-6|TRBV5-4|once
TGTGCCAGCAGAAGGGGGGACTCTGGGGCCAACGTCCTGACTTTC
CASRRGDSGANVLTF
>-|TRBJ1-5|TRBV18|-
TGTGCCAGCTCACCATCAGATCAGCCCCAGCATTTT
CASSPSDQPQHF
>-|TRBJ1-6|TRBV28|-
TGTGCCAGCAGTGTTCGAGGAAGCTCCTATAATTCACCCCTCCACTTT
CASSVRGSSYNSPLHF
>-|TRBJ1-2|TRBV2|-
TGTGCCAGCAGTGAAAAGGGGGGCTATGGCTACACCTTC
CASSEKGGYGYTF
>-|TRBJ2-5|TRBV7-9|-
TGTGCCAGCAGCCGACGAGACCTCCGTGTGGCACTAGCTGGGGAGACCCAGTACTTC
CASSRRDLRVALAGETQYF
>-|TRBJ1-6|TRBV27|-
TGTGCCAGCAGTCCCGGAGGGATCTCCTATAATTCACCCCTCCACTTT
CASSPGGISYNSPLHF
>-|TRBJ1-2|TRBV19|-
TGTGCCAGTAGTAGGAGAGACCATCACGGACTCTACACCTTC
CASSRRDHHGLYTF
>-|TRBJ1-1|TRBV3-1/TRBV3-2|-
TGTGCCAGCAGCCAAGGGGGGACTCTGCGGGGCACTGAAGCTTTCTTT
CASSQGGTLRGTEAFF
>-|TRBJ2-1|TRBV11-3|-
TGTGCCAGCAGCCAGACGTTATACAATGAGCAGTTCTTC
CASSQTLYNEQFF
>-|TRBJ2-3|TRBV2|-
TGTGCCAGCAAGTCAGACAGCACAGATACGCAGTATTTT
CASKSDSTDTQYF
>TRBD1|TRBJ2-7|TRBV5-1|-
TGCGCCAGCAGCTTGGTTCAAATCGTCAGCAGCTCGGGACAGGGATTCTACGAGCAGTACTTC
CASSLVQIVSSSGQGFYEQYF
>TRBD2|TRBJ2-3|TRBV7-2|-
TGTGCCAGCAGCTTAGATTATGCGGGAGGGCACACAGATACGCAGTATTTT
CASSLDYAGGHTDTQYF
>-|TRBJ2-7|TRBV28|-
TGTGCCTCCTACTCACAGGGGGGGGACAACGAGCAGTACTTC
CASYSQGGDNEQYF
>TRBD2|TRBJ2-7|TRBV5-6|-
TGTGCCAGCAGCACCCCGGGGGGGACCCACTACGAGCAGTACTTC
CASSTPGGTHYEQYF
>TRBD1|TRBJ1-4|TRBV28|-
TGTGCCAGCAGTTTGGGGGGACAGGGTAGTGAAAAACTGTTTTTT
CASSLGGQGSEKLFF
>TRBD1|TRBJ1-5|TRBV19|-
TGTGCCAGTTCGGAATCGGACAGGGGAGGTCAGCCCCAGCATTTT
CASSESDRGGQPQHF
>-|TRBJ2-5|TRBV5-6|once
TGTGCCAGCAGCTTGGCCGAGGGAAGGGAGACCCAGTACTTC
CASSLAEGRETQYF
>-|TRBJ1-4|TRBV7-2|medium-sized
TGTGCCAGCCGAGCTTATGCGTCAGGAACCACCCACCTGTTTTTT
CASRAYASGTTHLFF
>TRBD1|TRBJ1-5|TRBV5-6|few
TGTGCCAGCAGCTTACAGGGGGATAATAGCAATCAGCCCCAGCATTTT
CASSLQGDNSNQPQHF
>TRBD1|TRBJ2-1|TRBV7-2|-
TGTGCCAGCAGCTTAGGGACAGGGTCCTACAATGAGCAGTTCTTC
CASSLGTGSYNEQFF
>-|TRBJ2-2|TRBV11-2|few
TGTGCCAGCAGCCGTGATCCCTCACTAGCGAACACCGGGGAGCTGTTTTTT
CASSRDPSLANTGELFF
>TRBD2|TRBJ2-3|TRBV5-4|-
TGTGCCAGCAGCTTCAATCCGGGACTAGCGGGGGGCGATACGCAGTATTTT
CASSFNPGLAGGDTQYF
>TRBD1|TRBJ1-3|TRBV6-5|-
TGTGCCAGCAACCTGGACAGGGCTGGAAACACCATATATTTT
CASNLDRAGNTIYF
>-|TRBJ1-5|TRBV9|-
TGTGCCAGCAGCCCCCGACCAAATCAGCCCCAGCATTTT
CASSPRPNQPQHF